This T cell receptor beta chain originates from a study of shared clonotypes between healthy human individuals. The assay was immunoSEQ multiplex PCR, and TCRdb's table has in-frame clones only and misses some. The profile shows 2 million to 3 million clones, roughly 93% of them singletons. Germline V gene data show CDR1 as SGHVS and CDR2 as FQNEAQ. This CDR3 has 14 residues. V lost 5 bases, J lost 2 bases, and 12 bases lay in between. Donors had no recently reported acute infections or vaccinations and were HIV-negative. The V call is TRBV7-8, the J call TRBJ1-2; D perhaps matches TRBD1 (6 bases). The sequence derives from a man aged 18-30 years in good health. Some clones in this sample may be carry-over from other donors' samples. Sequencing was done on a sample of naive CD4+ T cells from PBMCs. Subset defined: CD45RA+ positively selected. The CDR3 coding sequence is TGTGCCAGCAGCGCAGGACAGCCCAACTATGGCTACACCTTC. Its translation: CASSAGQPNYGYTF.